The 3 T cell receptor beta chains below all came from one sample that was sequenced in a study of T-cell reconstitution after alpha-beta-depleted transplantation in children. This sample's TCRbeta library carried unique molecular identifier barcodes. TCRdb itself ran the PCR reads through MiXCR, one entry per CDR3 protein. The table lists about 610,000 distinct CDR3 sequences, roughly a tenth of them singletons, with roughly 4% in the top ten. The sample in question was PBMCs from the stem cell graft donor, obtained from the stem cell graft. These receptors came from a human donor who donated a stem cell graft to a child with acute myeloid leukemia.

The chain uses TRBV6-6 and TRBJ2-3, with D unresolved. V lost 5 bases and J 6 bases, leaving 12 bases between the germline ends. This CDR3 has 13 residues. The germline gives CDR1 MNHNY, CDR2 SVGAGI (reference sequence). The DNA of the CDR3 is TGTGCCAGCAGTCCTTTGATCGGGGATACGCAGTATTTT. Protein: CASSPLIGDTQYF.

This clonotype has ten or more counts. The rearrangement uses TRBV2 and TRBJ1-2, with 7 nucleotides matching TRBD1. V was pared by 6 bases and J by 4 bases, with 8 bases of the junction left unmatched. CDR3 size: 14 residues. The germline CDR1 and CDR2 sequences are SNHLY and FYNNEI. The chain's CDR3 is CASSEDRLSYGYTF. In nucleotides, the CDR3 is TGTGCCAGCAGCGAGGACAGGCTTAGCTATGGCTACACCTTC.

This clonotype was observed many times. The rearrangement links TRBV20-1 to TRBJ1-1; 11 bases align to TRBD1. After removal of 3 bases from V and 5 bases from J, the junction contained 2 bases not matched to a gene. This CDR3 is 13 amino acids long. CDR1 is DFQATT, CDR2 SNEGSKA, per germline (reference sequence). CDR3 bases: TGCAGTGCTAGCGGACAGGGGGCAACTGAAGCTTTCTTT. Translating gives CSASGQGATEAFF.